These 21 T cell receptor beta chains came from one sample sequenced in a study of blood T cell repertoires in COVID-19. Only in-frame clones appear in the TCRdb table, and some are missing; sequencing was by immunoSEQ multiplex PCR. The data contain over 150,000 clones, 75% to 85% of them singletons. The sequenced sample was PBMCs or T cells enriched from blood (not recorded which). These receptor sequences come from a woman aged 60-75 years who had recovered from COVID-19.

This clone appeared a single time. This chain joins TRBV6-5 and TRBJ2-5, with 10 bases identical to TRBD1. The V gene end was trimmed by 8 bases and the J gene end by 5 bases; junction bases not matched to a gene: 8. The V gene's germline CDR1 is MNHEY and CDR2 SVGAGI. This CDR3 comprises 14 residues. In nucleotides, the CDR3 is TGTGCCAGCTCAGGGACAGGGGTTCTGGAGACCCAGTACTTC. It is translated as CASSGTGVLETQYF.

This clone was counted only a few times. V and J are TRBV27 and TRBJ2-5; 7 nucleotides match TRBD1. V was pared by 5 bases and J by 5 bases, with 11 bases of the junction left unmatched. Germline V gene data show CDR1 as MNHEY and CDR2 as SMNVEV (reference sequence). The CDR3 has 15 residues. The CDR3 here is CASSAPRQGIETQYF. The CDR3 bases are TGTGCCAGCAGTGCCCCAAGACAGGGCATTGAGACCCAGTACTTC.

This clone was found a few times. The J gene is TRBJ1-1, the V gene TRBV7-9, with D uncertain. Trimming took off 4 bases at V and 1 base at J, with 10 bases between the two ends. CDR1 is SEHNR and CDR2 is FQNEAQ in the germline V gene (reference sequence). This CDR3 has 14 amino acids. This CDR3 reads CASSCYFGNTEAFF. The CDR3 coding sequence is TGTGCCAGCAGCTGCTATTTTGGGAACACTGAAGCTTTCTTT. Together with reference TRBV7-9 and TRBJ1-1, the CDR3 gives the full variable domain: DTGVSQNPRHKITKRGQNVTFRCDPISEHNRLYWYRQTLGQGPEFLTYFQNEAQLEKSRLLSDRFSAERPKGSFSTLEIQRTEQGDSAMYLCASSCYFGNTEAFFGQGTRLTVV.

The V and J genes are TRBV29-1 and TRBJ2-3; 7 bases line up with TRBD1. This CDR3 has 13 residues. J gave up 2 bases and V 7 bases, and 6 bases lay outside the gene matches. Germline assignment: CDR1 SQVTM and CDR2 ANQGSEA. The CDR3 spells CSARDRHTDTQYF. In DNA form, the CDR3 reads TGCAGCGCTCGGGACAGACACACAGATACGCAGTATTTT.

V is TRBV5-1 and J is TRBJ2-1, with 8 positions matching TRBD2. The CDR3 runs 15 residues. V shed 2 bases, J shed 4 bases, and the junction held 5 bases outside the gene matches. Looked up from germline, CDR1 is SGHRS and CDR2 is YFSETQ. DNA for the CDR3: TGCGCCAGCAGCTTTCGCGGGGGGTCTTACAATGAGCAGTTCTTC. Residues: CASSFRGGSYNEQFF.

CDR3 in amino acids: CASSGTATYEQYF. The CDR3 DNA reads TGTGCCAGCAGTGGGACAGCAACCTACGAGCAGTACTTC. J is TRBJ2-7 and V is TRBV5-6; 7 nucleotides align to TRBD1. J lost 2 bases, V lost 5 bases, and 4 bases had no gene match. CDR3 length equals 13 residues. Germline V gene sequence: CDR1 SGHDT, CDR2 YYEEEE.

This clone was seen just once. Other DNA sequences within the sample encode an identical CDR3. The CDR3, as DNA: TGTGCCAGCAGCCTCACTAGCGGGGGGACAGATACGCAGTATTTT. It yields the protein CASSLTSGGTDTQYF. This chain links TRBV11-3 with TRBJ2-3; 12 nucleotides match TRBD2. With V trimmed by 5 bases and J by 3 bases, 3 bases remained unmatched. The CDR3 runs to 15 residues. The germline V gene has CDR1 SGHNT and CDR2 YENEEA.

The chain recombines TRBV6-5 with TRBJ1-4, with TRBD1 matching 8 bases. Trimming at V came to 6 bases and at J to 7 bases, leaving 7 bases not matched to a gene. The CDR3 totals 14 residues. CDR1 is MNHEY, CDR2 SVGAGI, per germline. The DNA of the CDR3 is TGTGCCAGCAGATACGGACAGGGATCTGAAAAACTGTTTTTT. It yields the protein CASRYGQGSEKLFF.

The gene calls are TRBV2 and TRBJ2-2; 8 bases are a match to TRBD2. This CDR3 is built from 15 residues. V was pared by 6 bases and J by 6 bases, with 9 bases of the junction left unmatched. CDR1 is SNHLY and CDR2 is FYNNEI in the germline V gene. The CDR3 loop reads CASSLRLAIPGELFF. CDR3 bases: TGTGCCAGCAGCCTACGACTAGCGATCCCCGGGGAGCTGTTTTTT.

V usage is TRBV5-1 and J usage is TRBJ1-2, with 7 bases aligning to TRBD1. V gave up 0 bases and J gave up 2 bases; unmatched junction bases: 4. The CDR3 is made up of 15 amino acids. CDR1 SGHRS and CDR2 YFSETQ come from the germline V gene. The CDR3 is CASSLGQGVNYGYTF. CDR3 bases: TGCGCCAGCAGCTTGGGACAGGGAGTCAACTATGGCTACACCTTC.

This CDR3 reads CASSRGSNTEAFF. For the CDR3, the DNA is TGCGCCAGCAGTAGAGGGTCTAACACTGAAGCTTTCTTT. The chain couples TRBV5-1 to TRBJ1-1; D is uncertain. The CDR3 loop spans 13 amino acids. V dropped 5 bases and J dropped 2 bases, with 10 bases sitting between them. Per germline, CDR1 SGHRS and CDR2 YFSETQ.

The V gene is TRBV11-2, the J gene TRBJ1-1; D gene ambiguous. Trimming cost V 6 bases and J 1 base, with 6 bases left between them. Germline V gives CDR1 SGHAT, CDR2 FQNNGV. This CDR3 has 12 amino acids. The CDR3 loop reads CASRAGNTEAFF. The CDR3 bases are TGTGCCAGCAGAGCAGGGAACACTGAAGCTTTCTTT.

V and J are TRBV6-5 and TRBJ2-6; perhaps TRBD1 as D (6 bases). V dropped 1 base and J dropped 4 bases, with 11 bases sitting between them. Germline V lookup: CDR1 MNHEY, CDR2 SVGAGI. This CDR3 is 16 amino acids long. In nucleotides, the CDR3 is TGTGCCAGCAGTTACTTTCTGGGGGCCGGGGCCAACGTCCTGACTTTC. Translation: CASSYFLGAGANVLTF.

This sequence joins TRBV5-1 and TRBJ2-6; D call uncertain. Trimming pared 1 base from V and 1 base from J, leaving 6 bases between. The CDR3 totals 15 residues. CDR1 and CDR2 from the germline V gene are SGHRS and YFSETQ. The CDR3 region is CASSLSGSGANVLTF. In DNA, the CDR3 is TGCGCCAGCAGCTTGTCCGGTTCTGGGGCCAACGTCCTGACTTTC.

This sequence joins TRBV10-3 and TRBJ1-1; D unclear. Germline-derived CDR1 and CDR2 are ENHRY and SYGVKD. V lost 4 bases to trimming and J lost 0 bases, with 9 bases between them. The CDR3 extends over 14 amino acids. Written as DNA, the CDR3 is TGTGCCATCAGTGGGAGTGCTATGAACACTGAAGCTTTCTTT. Protein: CAISGSAMNTEAFF.

V is TRBV5-4 and J is TRBJ1-1; the D is unclear. This CDR3 has 13 amino acids. The V and J ends lost 7 bases and 1 base respectively, with 11 bases between them. Germline V gene lookup returns CDR1 SGHNT and CDR2 YYREEE (reference sequence). The CDR3 region is CASCKGENTEAFF. The DNA of the CDR3 is TGTGCCAGCTGCAAGGGAGAGAACACTGAAGCTTTCTTT.

The rearrangement links TRBV7-3 to TRBJ2-1, with 8 nucleotides matching TRBD2. The V and J ends lost 5 bases and 6 bases, in that order; junction bases with no gene match: 12. CDR3 size: 16 residues. From germline, CDR1 is SGHTA and CDR2 FQGTGA. This chain's CDR3 is CASSPGVGGGRNEQFF. CDR3 nucleotides: TGTGCCAGCAGCCCAGGGGTTGGCGGGGGGCGCAATGAGCAGTTCTTC.

This rearrangement joins TRBV19 to TRBJ2-7; D is ambiguous. The CDR3 covers 13 residues. Per the germline V gene, CDR1 is LNHDA and CDR2 is SQIVND (reference sequence). The ends were cut back, 2 bases at V and 0 bases at J, with 5 bases in the middle. The DNA for the CDR3 is TGTGCCAGTAGTATAACGGGCTCCTACGAGCAGTACTTC. Amino acids: CASSITGSYEQYF.

The DNA for the CDR3 is TGTGCCAGCAGTTACTTCGCGGGGGCCTACGAGCAGTACTTC. This translates into CASSYFAGAYEQYF. The V gene is TRBV6-5, the J gene TRBJ2-7; 7 nucleotides match TRBD2. CDR1 and CDR2 from the germline V gene are MNHEY and SVGAGI. CDR3 size: 14 residues. The ends lost 1 base at V and 2 bases at J; junction bases unmatched: 2.

J is TRBJ2-7 and V is TRBV5-1; tentative D call: TRBD2 (7 bases). The CDR3 extends over 15 amino acids. CDR1 SGHRS and CDR2 YFSETQ come from the germline V gene. Trimming pared 1 base from V and 5 bases from J, leaving 16 bases between. The CDR3 here is CASSLKTGGAHEQYF. The CDR3, as DNA: TGCGCCAGCAGCTTGAAGACGGGGGGCGCCCACGAGCAGTACTTC.

This rearrangement joins TRBV5-4 to TRBJ1-1; D is unclear. The V and J ends lost 6 bases and 2 bases respectively, with 11 bases between them. The CDR3 is 13 amino acids. The germline CDR1 and CDR2 sequences are SGHNT and YYREEE (reference sequence). For the CDR3, the DNA is TGTGCCAGCACCCCATCGGGAAACACTGAAGCTTTCTTT. Translating it yields CASTPSGNTEAFF.